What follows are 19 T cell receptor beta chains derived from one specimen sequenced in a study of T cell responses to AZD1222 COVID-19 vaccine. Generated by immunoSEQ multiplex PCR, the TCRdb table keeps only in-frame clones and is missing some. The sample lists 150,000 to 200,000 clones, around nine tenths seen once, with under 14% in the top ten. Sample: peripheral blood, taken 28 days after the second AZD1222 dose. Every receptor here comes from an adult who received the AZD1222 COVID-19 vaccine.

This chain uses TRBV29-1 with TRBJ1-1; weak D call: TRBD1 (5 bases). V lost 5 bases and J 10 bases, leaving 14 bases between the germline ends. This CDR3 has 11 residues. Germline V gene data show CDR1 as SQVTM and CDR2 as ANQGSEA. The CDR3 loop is CSVPGAGGAFF. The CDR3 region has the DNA TGCAGCGTTCCCGGGGCCGGAGGAGCTTTCTTT.

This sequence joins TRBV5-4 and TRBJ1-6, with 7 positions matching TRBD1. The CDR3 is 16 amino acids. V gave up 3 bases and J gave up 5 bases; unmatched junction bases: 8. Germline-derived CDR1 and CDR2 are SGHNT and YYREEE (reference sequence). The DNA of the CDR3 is TGTGCCAGCAGCTCGGTCCGAGGGGGCAATAATTCACCCCTCCACTTT. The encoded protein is CASSSVRGGNNSPLHF. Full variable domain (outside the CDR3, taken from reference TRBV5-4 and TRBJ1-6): ETGVTQSPTHLIKTRGQQVTLRCSSQSGHNTVSWYQQALGQGPQFIFQYYREEENGRGNFPPRFSGLQFPNYSSELNVNALELDDSALYLCASSSVRGGNNSPLHFGNGTRLTVT.

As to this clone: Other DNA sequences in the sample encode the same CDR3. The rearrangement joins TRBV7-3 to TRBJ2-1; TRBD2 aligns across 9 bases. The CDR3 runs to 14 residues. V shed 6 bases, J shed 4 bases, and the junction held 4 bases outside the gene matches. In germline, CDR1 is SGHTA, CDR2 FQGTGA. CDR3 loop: CASSPGLAYNEQFF. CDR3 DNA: TGTGCCAGCAGTCCGGGACTAGCTTACAATGAGCAGTTCTTC.

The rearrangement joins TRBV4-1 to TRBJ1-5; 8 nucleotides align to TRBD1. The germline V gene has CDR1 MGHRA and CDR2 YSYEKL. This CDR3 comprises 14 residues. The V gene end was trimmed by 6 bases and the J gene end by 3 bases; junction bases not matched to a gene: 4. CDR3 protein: CASRATGVNQPQHF. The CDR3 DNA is TGCGCCAGCAGAGCGACAGGGGTCAATCAGCCCCAGCATTTT.

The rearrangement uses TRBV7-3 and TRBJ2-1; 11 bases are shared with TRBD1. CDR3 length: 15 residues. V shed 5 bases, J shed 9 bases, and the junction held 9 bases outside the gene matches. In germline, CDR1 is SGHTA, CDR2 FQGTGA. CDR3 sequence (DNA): TGTGCCAGCAGCGCAACCGGGACAGGGGGAGGTGAGCAGTTCTTC. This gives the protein CASSATGTGGGEQFF.

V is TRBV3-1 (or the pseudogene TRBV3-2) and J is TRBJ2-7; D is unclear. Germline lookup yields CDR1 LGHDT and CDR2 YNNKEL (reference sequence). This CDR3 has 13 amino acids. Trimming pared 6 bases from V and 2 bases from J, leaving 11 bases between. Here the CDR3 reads CASSRTVAYEQYF. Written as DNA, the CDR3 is TGTGCCAGCAGTCGGACGGTCGCCTACGAGCAGTACTTC.

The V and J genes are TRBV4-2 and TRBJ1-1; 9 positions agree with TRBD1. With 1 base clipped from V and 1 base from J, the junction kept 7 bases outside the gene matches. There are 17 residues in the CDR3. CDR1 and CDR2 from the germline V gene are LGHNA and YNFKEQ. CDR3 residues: CASSQAGQGVANTEAFF. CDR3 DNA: TGTGCCAGCAGCCAAGCGGGACAGGGTGTTGCGAACACTGAAGCTTTCTTT.

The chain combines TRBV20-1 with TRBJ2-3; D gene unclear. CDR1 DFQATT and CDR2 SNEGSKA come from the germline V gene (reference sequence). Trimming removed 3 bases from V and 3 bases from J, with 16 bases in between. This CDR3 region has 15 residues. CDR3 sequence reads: CSASGPPVGTDTQYF. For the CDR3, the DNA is TGCAGTGCTAGTGGTCCGCCGGTGGGGACAGATACGCAGTATTTT.

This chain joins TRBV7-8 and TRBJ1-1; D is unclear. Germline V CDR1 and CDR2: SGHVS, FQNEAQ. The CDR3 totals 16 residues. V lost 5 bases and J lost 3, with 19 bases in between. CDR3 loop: CASSPSWAMDYTEAFF. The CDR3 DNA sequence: TGTGCCAGCAGCCCAAGCTGGGCAATGGATTACACTGAAGCTTTCTTT.

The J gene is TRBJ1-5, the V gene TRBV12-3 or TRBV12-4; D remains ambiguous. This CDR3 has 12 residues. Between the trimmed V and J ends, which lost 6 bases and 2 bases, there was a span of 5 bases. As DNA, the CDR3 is TGTGCCAGCAGGGATGGCAATCAGCCCCAGCATTTT. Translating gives CASRDGNQPQHF.

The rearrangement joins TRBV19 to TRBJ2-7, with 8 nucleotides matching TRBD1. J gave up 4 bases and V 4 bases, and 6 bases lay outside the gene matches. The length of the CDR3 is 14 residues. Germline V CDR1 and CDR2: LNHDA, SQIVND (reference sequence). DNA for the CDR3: TGTGCCAGTAGTAGCCAGGGACAGGTTTACGAGCAGTACTTC. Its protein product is CASSSQGQVYEQYF.

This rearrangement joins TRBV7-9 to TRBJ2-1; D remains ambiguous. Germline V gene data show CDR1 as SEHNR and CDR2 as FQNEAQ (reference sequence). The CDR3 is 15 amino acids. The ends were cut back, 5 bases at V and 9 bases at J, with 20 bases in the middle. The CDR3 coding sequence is TGTGCCAGCAGCCTCACTTCGCAGGTGAAAACTGAGCAGTTCTTC. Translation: CASSLTSQVKTEQFF. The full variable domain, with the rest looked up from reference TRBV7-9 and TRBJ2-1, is DTGVSQNPRHKITKRGQNVTFRCDPISEHNRLYWYRQTLGQGPEFLTYFQNEAQLEKSRLLSDRFSAERPKGSFSTLEIQRTEQGDSAMYLCASSLTSQVKTEQFFGPGTRLTVL.

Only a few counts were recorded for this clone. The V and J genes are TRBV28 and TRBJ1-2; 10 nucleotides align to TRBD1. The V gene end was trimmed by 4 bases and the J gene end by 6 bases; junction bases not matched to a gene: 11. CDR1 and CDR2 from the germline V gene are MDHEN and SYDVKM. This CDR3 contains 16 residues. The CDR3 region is CASSSETGGGLDGYTF. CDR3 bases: TGTGCCAGCAGTTCCGAGACAGGGGGCGGTCTCGATGGCTACACCTTC.

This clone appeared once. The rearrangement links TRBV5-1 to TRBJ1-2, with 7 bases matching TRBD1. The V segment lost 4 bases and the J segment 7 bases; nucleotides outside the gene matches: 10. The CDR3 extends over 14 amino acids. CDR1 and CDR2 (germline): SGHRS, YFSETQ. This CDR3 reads CASSAETGFGGYTF. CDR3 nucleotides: TGCGCCAGCAGCGCCGAGACAGGGTTTGGTGGCTACACCTTC. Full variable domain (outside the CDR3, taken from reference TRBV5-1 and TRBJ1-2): KAGVTQTPRYLIKTRGQQVTLSCSPISGHRSVSWYQQTPGQGLQFLFEYFSETQRNKGNFPGRFSGRQFSNSRSEMNVSTLELGDSALYLCASSAETGFGGYTFGSGTRLTVV.

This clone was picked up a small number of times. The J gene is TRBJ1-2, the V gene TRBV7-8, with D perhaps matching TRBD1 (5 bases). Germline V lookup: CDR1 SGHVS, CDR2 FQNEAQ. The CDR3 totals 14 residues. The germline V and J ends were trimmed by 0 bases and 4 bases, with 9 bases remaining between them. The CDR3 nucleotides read TGTGCCAGCAGCTTAGCCGGGGACGGCTATGGCTACACCTTC. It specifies CASSLAGDGYGYTF.

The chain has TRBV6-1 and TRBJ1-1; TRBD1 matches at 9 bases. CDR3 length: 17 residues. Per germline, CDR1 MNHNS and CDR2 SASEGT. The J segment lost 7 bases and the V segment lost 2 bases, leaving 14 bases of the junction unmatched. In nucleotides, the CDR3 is TGTGCCAGCAGTGAACGCGGGACAGGGAGGGGAAGGTATGAAGCTTTCTTT. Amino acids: CASSERGTGRGRYEAFF.

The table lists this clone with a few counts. CDR3 in amino acids: CASSYSLQGSGAEAFF. Written as DNA, the CDR3 is TGTGCCAGCAGTTACTCTCTGCAGGGCTCAGGGGCTGAAGCTTTCTTT. The chain joins TRBV6-5 to TRBJ1-1, with a weak D call TRBD1 (6 bases). Per germline, CDR1 MNHEY and CDR2 SVGAGI. V shed 0 bases and J shed 6 bases, with 17 bases lying between them. This CDR3 is 16 amino acids long.

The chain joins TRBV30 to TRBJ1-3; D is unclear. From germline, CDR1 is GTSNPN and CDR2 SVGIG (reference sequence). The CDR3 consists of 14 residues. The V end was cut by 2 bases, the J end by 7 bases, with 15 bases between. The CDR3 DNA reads TGTGCCTGGAGTATCCAAATGGGGTCTAACACCATATATTTT. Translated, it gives CAWSIQMGSNTIYF.

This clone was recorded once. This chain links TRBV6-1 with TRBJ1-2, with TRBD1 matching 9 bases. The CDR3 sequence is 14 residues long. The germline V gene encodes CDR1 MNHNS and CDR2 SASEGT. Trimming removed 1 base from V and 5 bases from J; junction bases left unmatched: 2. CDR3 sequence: CASSEGGTGYGYTF. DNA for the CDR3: TGTGCCAGCAGTGAAGGGGGGACAGGGTATGGCTACACCTTC.